A selection of T cell receptor beta chains follows, all from one sample in a study of blood T cell repertoires in COVID-19. The data were produced by immunoSEQ multiplex PCR, yet TCRdb's version contains in-frame clones alone and is incomplete. The table lists roughly 450,000 clones, 90% of them singletons, with roughly 0.66% in the top ten. The sample taken for sequencing was PBMCs or T cells enriched from blood (not recorded which). The receptors derive from a man between 18 and 35 years old who had recovered from COVID-19. Each CDR3 is given with its conserved first and last residue. A D gene is named only where the DNA matches it firmly. Clone size is shown for a subset of rows, as once, few, many or a class of expanded clone.

J | V | D | size | DNA | CDR3
TRBJ1-6 | TRBV19 | . | . | TGTGCCAGTAGCCCGGACATATTTTATTCACCCCTCCACTTT | CASSPDIFYSPLHF
TRBJ1-1 | TRBV4-1 | . | . | TGCGCCAGCAGCCAAGGCGAATATTCCACTGAAGCTTTCTTT | CASSQGEYSTEAFF
TRBJ1-1 | TRBV5-4 | . | . | TGTGCCAGCAGCTTGAAAGGAGCGAACACTGAAGCTTTCTTT | CASSLKGANTEAFF
TRBJ2-3 | TRBV2 | . | . | TGTGCCAGCAGTTTTAGCGGTAGCACAGATACGCAGTATTTT | CASSFSGSTDTQYF
TRBJ1-2 | TRBV5-8 | . | . | TGTGCCAGCAGCTTGGGAGGACAGTTCCACTATGGCTACACCTTC | CASSLGGQFHYGYTF
TRBJ2-2 | TRBV6-1 | . | . | TGTGCCAGCAGTGGAACCTGGGGCGCTAGGAACACCGGGGAGCTGTTTTTT | CASSGTWGARNTGELFF
TRBJ1-2 | TRBV6-7 | . | . | TGTGCCAGCATTAAAGGATTCCGGGGTCCGTCGAGATATGGCTACACCTTC | CASIKGFRGPSRYGYTF
TRBJ1-1 | TRBV12-3/TRBV12-4 | . | . | TGTGCCAGCAGTTTAACCGGAGACACTGAAGCTTTCTTT | CASSLTGDTEAFF
TRBJ1-6 | TRBV5-5 | TRBD1 | . | TGTGCCAGCAGCTTGGACGGGACAGGGATGGGTTCACCCCTCCACTTT | CASSLDGTGMGSPLHF
TRBJ1-4 | TRBV27 | . | once | TGTGCCAGCAGTCTACGTGCAACTAATGAAAAACTGTTTTTT | CASSLRATNEKLFF
TRBJ1-2 | TRBV29-1 | . | . | TGCAGCGTTCGGACAGTCCGGAACAAGAATGGCTACACCTTC | CSVRTVRNKNGYTF
TRBJ1-5 | TRBV6-5 | TRBD1 | once | TGTGCCAGCAGAAGAACAGGGGACAGCAGTCAGCCCCAGCATTTT | CASRRTGDSSQPQHF
TRBJ2-4 | TRBV28 | . | . | TGTGCCAGCAGTACTACAGGGCTGGGGGCCAAAAACATTCAGTACTTC | CASSTTGLGAKNIQYF
TRBJ1-6 | TRBV9 | . | . | TGTGCCAGCAGCGCCGGGCGGGGAGGCTCCTATAATTCACCCCTCCACTTT | CASSAGRGGSYNSPLHF
TRBJ1-6 | TRBV3-1/TRBV3-2 | TRBD1 | . | TGTGCCAGCAGCCTCCTCCCAGGGACAGGGTCTCCCCTCCACTTT | CASSLLPGTGSPLHF
TRBJ1-2 | TRBV11-3 | . | . | TGTGCCAGCAGCTCGGGACTCACCGTCTATGGCTACACCTTC | CASSSGLTVYGYTF
TRBJ2-3 | TRBV11-3 | TRBD2 | . | TGTGCCAGCAGCTTCGGGACTAGCGGCACAGATACGCAGTATTTT | CASSFGTSGTDTQYF